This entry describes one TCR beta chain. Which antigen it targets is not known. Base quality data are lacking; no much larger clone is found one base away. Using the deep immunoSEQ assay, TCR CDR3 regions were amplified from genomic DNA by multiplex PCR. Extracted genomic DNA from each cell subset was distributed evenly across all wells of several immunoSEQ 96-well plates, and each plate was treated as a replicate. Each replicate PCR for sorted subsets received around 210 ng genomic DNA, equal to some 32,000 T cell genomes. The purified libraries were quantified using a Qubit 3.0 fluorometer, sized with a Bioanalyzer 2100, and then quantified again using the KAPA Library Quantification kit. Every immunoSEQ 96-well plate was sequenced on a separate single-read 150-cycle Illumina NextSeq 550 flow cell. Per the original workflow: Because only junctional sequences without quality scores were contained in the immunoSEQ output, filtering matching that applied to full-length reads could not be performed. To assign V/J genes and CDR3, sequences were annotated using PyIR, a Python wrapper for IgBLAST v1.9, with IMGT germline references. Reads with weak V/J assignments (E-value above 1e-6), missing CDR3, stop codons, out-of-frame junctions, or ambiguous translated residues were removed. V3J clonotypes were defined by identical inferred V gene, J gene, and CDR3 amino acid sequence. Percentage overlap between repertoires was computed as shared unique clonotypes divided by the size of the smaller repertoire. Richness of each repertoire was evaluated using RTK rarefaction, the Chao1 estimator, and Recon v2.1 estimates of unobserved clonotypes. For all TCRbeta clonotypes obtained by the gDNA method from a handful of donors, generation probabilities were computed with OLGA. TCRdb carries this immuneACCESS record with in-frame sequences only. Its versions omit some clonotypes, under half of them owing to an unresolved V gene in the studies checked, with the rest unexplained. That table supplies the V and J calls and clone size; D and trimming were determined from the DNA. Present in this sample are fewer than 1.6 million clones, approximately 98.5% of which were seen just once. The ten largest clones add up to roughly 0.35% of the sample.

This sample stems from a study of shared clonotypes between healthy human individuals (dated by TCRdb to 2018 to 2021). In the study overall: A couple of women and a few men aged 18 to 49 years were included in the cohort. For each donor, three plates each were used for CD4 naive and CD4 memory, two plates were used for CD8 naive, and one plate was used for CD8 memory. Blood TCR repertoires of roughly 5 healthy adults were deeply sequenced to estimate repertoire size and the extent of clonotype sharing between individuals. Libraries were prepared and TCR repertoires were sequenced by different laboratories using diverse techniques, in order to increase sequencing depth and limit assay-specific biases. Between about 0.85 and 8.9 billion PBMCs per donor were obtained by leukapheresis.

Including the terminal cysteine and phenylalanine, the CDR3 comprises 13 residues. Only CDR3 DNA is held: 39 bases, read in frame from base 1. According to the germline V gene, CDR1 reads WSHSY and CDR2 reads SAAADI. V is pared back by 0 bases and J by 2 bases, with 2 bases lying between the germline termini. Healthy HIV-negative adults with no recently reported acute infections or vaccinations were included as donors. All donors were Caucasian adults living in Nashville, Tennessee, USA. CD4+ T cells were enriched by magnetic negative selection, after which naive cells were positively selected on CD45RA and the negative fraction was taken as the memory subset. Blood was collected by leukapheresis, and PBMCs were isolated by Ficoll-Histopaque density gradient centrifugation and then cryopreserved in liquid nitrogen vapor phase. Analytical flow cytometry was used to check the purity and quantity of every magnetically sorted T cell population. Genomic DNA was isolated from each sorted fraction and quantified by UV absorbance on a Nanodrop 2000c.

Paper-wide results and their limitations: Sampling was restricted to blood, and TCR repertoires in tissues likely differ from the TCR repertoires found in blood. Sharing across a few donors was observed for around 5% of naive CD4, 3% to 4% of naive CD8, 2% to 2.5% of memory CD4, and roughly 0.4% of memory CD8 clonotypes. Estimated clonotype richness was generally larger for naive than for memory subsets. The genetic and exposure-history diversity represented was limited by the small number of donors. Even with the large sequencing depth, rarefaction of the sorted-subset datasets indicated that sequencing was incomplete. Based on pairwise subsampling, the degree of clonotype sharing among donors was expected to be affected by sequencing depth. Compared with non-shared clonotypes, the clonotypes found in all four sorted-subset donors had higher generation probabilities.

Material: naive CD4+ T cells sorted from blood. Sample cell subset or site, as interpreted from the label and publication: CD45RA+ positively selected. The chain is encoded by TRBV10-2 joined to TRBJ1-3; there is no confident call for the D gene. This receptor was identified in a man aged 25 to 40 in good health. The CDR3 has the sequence CASSESAGNTIYF. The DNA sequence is TGCGCCAGCAGTGAGTCGGCTGGAAACACCATATATTTT.